This paragraph covers one TCR beta chain sequence. This sample was taken from a study of blood T cell repertoires in COVID-19. Looking at the study overall: Donors in the United States, Italy and Spain gave samples during acute or convalescent COVID-19. PBMCs, B-cell-depleted T cells, or T cells were the source of the cDNA or gDNA that made up the material.

In the source study's methods: Quantification of nucleated cells was approximated via reference gene primer amplification. Sequencing used immunoSEQ multiplex PCR; TCRdb keeps in-frame clones, though not all of them. Clone size and V and J calls were adopted from that table, with D and trimming inferred from the DNA. The sample contains 11,000 to 15,000 clones, roughly nine tenths of which appear only once. Sequenced sample: peripheral blood. The source of this sequence is a human donor in a cohort sampled during active COVID-19.

CDR3 bases: TGTGCCAGCAGCCCCCGGGGAGCGGGTGTCTCTGGGGCCAACGTCCTGACTTTC. Protein product: CASSPRGAGVSGANVLTF. The rearrangement joins TRBV27 to TRBJ2-6; D might be TRBD2 (6 bases). The CDR3 runs to 18 residues. Trimming left V 6 bases short and J 0 bases short, with 18 bases between. The germline V gene encodes CDR1 MNHEY and CDR2 SMNVEV (reference sequence).